This T cell receptor (beta chain) originates from a study of human T cells and chemical hapten exposure. This clonotype was seen a handful of times. Time point of the sample: pre-sensitization, week 0. Treatment in this sample: therapeutic diphenylcyclopropenone sensitization with weekly scalp DPC. Each CDR3 protein gets one entry after TCRdb re-called the RACE reads with MiXCR. This sample carries 90,000 or so distinct CDR3 sequences, over 6.5% of them seen once, and the ten largest clones take just over 2.5%. CDR3 length: 14 residues. Germline assignment: CDR1 MNHEY and CDR2 SVGAGI. The trim removed 5 bases at V and 5 bases at J, leaving 5 bases unmatched.

The TCR originated in a middle-aged man with alopecia areata. Some clones in this sample may be carry-over from other donors' samples. The J gene is TRBJ2-7, the V gene TRBV6-5; 11 bases are a match to TRBD2. This sample comprised whole blood, obtained in connection with sensitization to the hapten diphenylcyclopropenone (DPC). The CDR3 is CASSNSGRAHEQYV. CDR3 nucleotide sequence: TGTGCCAGCAGTAATAGCGGGAGGGCCCACGAGCAGTACGTC.